This T cell receptor (beta chain) was captured by sequencing in a study of cytomegalovirus exposure and HLA in healthy donors. Regarding this clone: Its antigen is still unknown.

The PCR employed 60 Vbeta primers together with 13 Jbeta primers. Sequencing used immunoSEQ multiplex PCR; TCRdb keeps in-frame clones, though not all of them. The sample has 140,000 or so clones; roughly 80% are singletons. The CDR3 contains 13 residues. Germline V CDR1 and CDR2: MNHEY, SVGAGI. Trimming at V came to 7 bases and at J to 6 bases, leaving 6 bases not matched to a gene. Study-level results: It was 160 or so TCR beta chains that were listed as cytomegalovirus-associated.

J is TRBJ2-7 and V is TRBV6-5; 10 nucleotides agree with TRBD1. The sequence was obtained from a boy aged 2 to 9 in good health and CMV-seronegative. The sequencing sample was made of PBMCs. CDR3 DNA sequence: TGTGCCAGCAACAGACAGGGGGCAGGCGAGCAGTACTTC. Translated, it gives CASNRQGAGEQYF.